This T cell receptor (beta chain) was identified in a study of cytomegalovirus exposure and HLA in healthy donors. The study ran its PCR with 60 Vbeta and 13 Jbeta primers. TCRdb's table, derived via immunoSEQ multiplex PCR, lists solely in-frame clones and lacks some. The sample carries over 130,000 clones, under 70% recorded once. CDR1 LNHDA and CDR2 SQIVND come from the germline V gene (reference sequence). The CDR3 consists of 14 residues. V dropped 9 bases and J dropped 12; count of bases not matched to a gene: 12. The receptor was derived from a woman between 55 and 75 years old in good health and CMV-seronegative. The sequenced material came from PBMCs. The chain couples TRBV19 to TRBJ2-1, with 12 nucleotides matching TRBD2. The chain's CDR3 is CASQAGLAGSRQFF. CDR3 in DNA: TGTGCCAGCCAAGCGGGACTAGCGGGTTCCAGGCAGTTCTTC.